Sequencing of this T cell receptor beta chain was carried out in a study of blood T cell repertoires in COVID-19. The V end was cut by 6 bases, the J end by 5 bases, with 10 bases between. The germline V gene encodes CDR1 SNHLY and CDR2 FYNNEI. CDR3 length: 13 residues. The table came from immunoSEQ multiplex PCR; TCRdb's copy has only in-frame clones and leaves some out. The data hold about 12,000 clones, with around nine tenths observed a single time. The chain has TRBV2 and TRBJ2-2; possibly TRBD1 for D (6 bases). The receptor was isolated from a woman aged 70 to 79 with active COVID-19. Sample: peripheral blood. The CDR3 coding sequence is TGTGCCAGCAGATGGGGGCCAACCGGGGAGCTGTTTTTT. Encoded protein: CASRWGPTGELFF.